This T cell receptor (beta chain) was recovered during a study of response to subunit inactivated influenza vaccine. TCRdb used MiXCR to reprocess the RT-PCR reads, holding one entry per CDR3 protein. The sample comprises a few hundred thousand distinct CDR3 sequences, just over 20% of which are singletons, and roughly 10% rests with the top ten. This clonotype was detected ten times or more. At one boundary the junction diverges from the germline segment, which might be a read error. The sample in question was PBMCs from blood, obtained less than 22 months after vaccination. The sequence was collected from a man aged 45 to 75 who received an inactivated influenza vaccine.

The CDR3 region has the DNA TGCAGTGCCAGAGACAGAAGGACCCAGCATTTT. Its protein is CSARDRRTQHF. V is TRBV20-1 and J is TRBJ1-5, with a possible D match to TRBD1 (5 bases). The CDR3 totals 11 residues. Germline V gives CDR1 DFQATT, CDR2 SNEGSKA (reference sequence).